What follows is one T cell receptor beta chain and its context. This clonotype came up many times. Its antigen is currently not known. Base quality data are lacking; no much larger clone is found one base away. For the unsorted PBMC libraries, 2 million PBMCs were stored in RNAlater at -80 degrees C until RNA extraction and were used to generate the libraries. The multiple sclerosis patients were enrolled in a US clinical protocol that evaluated disease progression with magnetic resonance imaging. PBMCs were separated from peripheral blood using Ficoll-Hypaque density gradient centrifugation and then cryopreserved in liquid nitrogen. cDNA synthesis used template-switch 5'RACE with a primer carrying a 10-nucleotide random unique molecular identifier tagging each TCR transcript. Every sequencing run covered 15-18 subjects and yielded more than 180 million TCR-beta sequences. Total RNA was extracted with the RNeasy kit. TCR-beta VDJ regions were amplified with primers for the TCR constant region and the 5'RACE anchor, using the KAPA Real-time Library Amplification kit. Sample indexes and Illumina adaptors were added in a first PCR, after which library yield was increased in a second PCR. After purification with Ampure beads, the TCR product of roughly 650 bp was size-selected on a 2% E-gel SizeSelection system. Before pooling, library quality was assessed on a Bioanalyzer, concentration was determined with Qubit, and library quantification was performed with the Kapa Library Quantification kit. Libraries were sequenced paired-end 2 x 150 bp on an Illumina HiSeq 2500. To increase sequence diversity, roughly 24-31% phiX was spiked into each library pool. Per the original workflow: Quality-filtered reads were processed with the UMI-based MiGEC pipeline, which removed over 85% of raw TCR sequences during error correction. IMGT germline references were used for aligning VDJ genes, and each clonotype was defined as a unique CDR3 amino acid sequence together with its V-J genes. Clonal expansion, Shannon diversity and CDR3 relatedness were evaluated with VDJtools (CalcPairwiseDistances, ClusterSamples), while phylogenetic trees were built in CLCbio workbench. Expanded clones were defined as having at least 8 unique UMIs, based on coefficient-of-variation modelling across technical triplicates. TCRdb handled the public reads itself, with Q25 trimming in fastp and clone calling in MiXCR, and kept productive beta chains. Duplicate CDR3 protein sequences are folded into a single record with the most common DNA and genes. The authors' filters were not applied to this entry. The sample data list tens of thousands of distinct CDR3 sequences, and approximately 4% of these were observed just once. The ten largest account for around 3.1% of the sample.

V and J lose 5 bases and 4 bases, and a span of 12 bases separates them. Taken from cysteine to phenylalanine, the CDR3 has 14 residues. Kept here is only the CDR3 DNA, which spans 42 bases and is read in frame from base 1. The source of the sample is a study of neurological immune-mediated disorders (dated by TCRdb to about 2019). Looking at the study overall: Among the approximately 35 multiple sclerosis patients, some 31 had relapsing-remitting MS and 3 had secondary progressive MS. The 95 to 110 TCR-beta libraries covered PBMC samples along with longitudinal samples, technical triplicates, and paired sorted CD4+ and CD8+ T-cell subsets. Using UMI-based sequencing, the study compared peripheral blood TCR-beta repertoires from patients with HTLV-I-associated myelopathy (HAM/TSP), patients with multiple sclerosis, and healthy controls. Of the roughly 70 subjects in the cohort, approximately 15 were HAM/TSP patients, some 35 were multiple sclerosis patients, and around 20 were healthy controls. Paper-wide results and their limitations: No identical CDR3 amino acid sequences were shared among expanded clones across subjects, suggesting private TCR-beta repertoires in all groups. Phylogenetic analysis grouped repertoires from 18 of 34 MS patients into a cluster of related CDR3 sequences, suggesting a possible repertoire-level signature. The MS cluster showed no association with clinical or MRI features, and the authors stated that larger cohorts are needed. TCR clonal expansion was highest in HAM/TSP patients and lowest in MS patients, with MS patients falling below even healthy controls.

Sample: PBMCs. The rearrangement combines TRBV12-3 or TRBV12-4 with TRBJ1-5, with TRBD1 as a weak D call on 5 bases. This TCR came from a woman in her forties or fifties with multiple sclerosis. The DNA sequence is as follows: TGTGCCAGCAGTACAAGGGGATTTAATCAGCCCCAGCATTTT. This is translated as CASSTRGFNQPQHF.